This T cell receptor beta chain derives from a study of blood T cell repertoires in COVID-19. Study at large: Some COVID-19 samples were acute and others convalescent; all came from the United States, Italy and Spain. From T cells, B-cell-depleted T cells, or PBMCs came the material, which was cDNA or gDNA.

How the authors handled the data: Reference gene primer amplification gave nucleated cell count estimates. Profiling relied on immunoSEQ multiplex PCR, and the TCRdb table lists in-frame clones only, not all of them. V and J calls and clone size are given by that table; D and trimming were obtained from the DNA. Of 100,000 to 140,000 clones listed, around 88% are singletons. Germline CDR1 MNHEY, CDR2 SVGAGI. The CDR3 has 13 amino acids. V was cut by 6 bases and J by 8 bases, with 16 bases left in between. The J gene is TRBJ1-2, the V gene TRBV6-5; D is possibly TRBD1 (5 bases). Sequencing input: peripheral blood. The source of this sequence is a man aged 45-60 years with active or convalescent COVID-19. The CDR3 DNA reads TGTGCCAGCAGGAGAACCACGGGGGAAGGCTACACCTTC. This translates into CASRRTTGEGYTF.